This T cell receptor (beta chain) was profiled in a study of blood T cell repertoires in COVID-19. The wider study: PBMCs, B-cell-depleted T cells, or T cells provided the cDNA or gDNA that made up the material.

Original analysis: Amplification of reference gene primers provided the estimated nucleated cell counts. Sequencing was performed with immunoSEQ multiplex PCR; in TCRdb, only in-frame clones are kept and a portion is missing. V and J calls and clone size are as listed in that table; D and trimming were resolved from the DNA. In the table there are approximately 200,000 clones, 88% of which are singletons. Germline V CDR1 and CDR2: SGHTA, FQGNSA. CDR3 length: 15 amino acids. Trimming cost V 1 base and J 2 bases, with 8 bases left between them. The clonotype was recovered from a woman aged 25-40 years with acute or convalescent COVID-19. Sequencing input: peripheral blood. This chain joins TRBV7-2 and TRBJ2-2; D might be TRBD2 (5 bases). The CDR3 loop is CASSLVGVNTGELFF. Written as DNA, the CDR3 is TGTGCCAGCAGCTTAGTGGGAGTTAACACCGGGGAGCTGTTTTTT.